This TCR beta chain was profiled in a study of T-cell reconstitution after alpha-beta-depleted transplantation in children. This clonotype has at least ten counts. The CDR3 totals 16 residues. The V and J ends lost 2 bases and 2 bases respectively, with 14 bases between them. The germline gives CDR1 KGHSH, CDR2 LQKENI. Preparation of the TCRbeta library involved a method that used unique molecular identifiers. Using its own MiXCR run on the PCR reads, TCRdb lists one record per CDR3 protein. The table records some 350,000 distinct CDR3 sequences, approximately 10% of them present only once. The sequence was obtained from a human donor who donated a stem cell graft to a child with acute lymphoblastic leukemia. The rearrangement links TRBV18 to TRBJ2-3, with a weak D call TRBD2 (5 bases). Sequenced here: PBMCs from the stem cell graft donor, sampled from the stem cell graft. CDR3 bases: TGTGCCAGCTCACCAGTAAGCGGCAGCTACACAGATACGCAGTATTTT. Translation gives CASSPVSGSYTDTQYF.